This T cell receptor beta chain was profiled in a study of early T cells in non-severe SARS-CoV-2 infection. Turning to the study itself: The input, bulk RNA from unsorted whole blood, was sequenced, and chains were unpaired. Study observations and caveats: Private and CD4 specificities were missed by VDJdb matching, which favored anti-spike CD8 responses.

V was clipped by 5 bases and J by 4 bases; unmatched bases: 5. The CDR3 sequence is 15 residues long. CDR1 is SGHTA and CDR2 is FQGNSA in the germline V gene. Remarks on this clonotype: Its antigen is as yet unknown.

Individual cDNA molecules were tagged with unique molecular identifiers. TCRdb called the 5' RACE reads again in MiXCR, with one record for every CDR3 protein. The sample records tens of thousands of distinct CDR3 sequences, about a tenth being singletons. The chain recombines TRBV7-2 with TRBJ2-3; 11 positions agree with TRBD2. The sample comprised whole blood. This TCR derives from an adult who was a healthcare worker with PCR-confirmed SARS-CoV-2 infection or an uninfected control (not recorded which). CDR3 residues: CASSLLAGVPDTQYF. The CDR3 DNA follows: TGTGCCAGCAGCCTACTAGCGGGAGTTCCAGATACGCAGTATTTT. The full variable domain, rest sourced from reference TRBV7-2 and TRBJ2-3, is GAGVSQSPSNKVTEKGKDVELRCDPISGHTALYWYRQSLGQGLEFLIYFQGNSAPDKSGLPSDRFSAERTGGSVSTLTIQRTQQEDSAVYLCASSLLAGVPDTQYFGPGTRLTVL.